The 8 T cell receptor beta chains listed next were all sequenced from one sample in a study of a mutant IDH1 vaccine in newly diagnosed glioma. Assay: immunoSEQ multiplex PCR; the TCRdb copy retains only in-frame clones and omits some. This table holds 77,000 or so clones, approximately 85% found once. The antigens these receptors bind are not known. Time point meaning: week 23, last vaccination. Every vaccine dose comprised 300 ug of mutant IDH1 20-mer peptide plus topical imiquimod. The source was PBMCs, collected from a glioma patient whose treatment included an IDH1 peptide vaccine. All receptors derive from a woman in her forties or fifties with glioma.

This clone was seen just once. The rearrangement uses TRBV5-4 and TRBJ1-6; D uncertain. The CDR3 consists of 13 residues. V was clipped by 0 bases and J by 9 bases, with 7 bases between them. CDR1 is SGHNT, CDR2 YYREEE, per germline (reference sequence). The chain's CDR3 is CASSLDGGSPLHF. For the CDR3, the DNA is TGTGCCAGCAGCTTGGACGGTGGTTCACCCCTCCACTTT.

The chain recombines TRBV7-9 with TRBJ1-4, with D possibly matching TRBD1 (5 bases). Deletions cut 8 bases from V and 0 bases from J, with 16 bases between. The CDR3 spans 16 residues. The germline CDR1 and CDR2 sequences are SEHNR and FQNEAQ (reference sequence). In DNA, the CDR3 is TGTGCCAGCGCGAACCGGGACCCCTCAACTAATGAAAAACTGTTTTTT. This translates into CASANRDPSTNEKLFF.

CDR3 region: CASSERAIAHTGELFF. CDR3 sequence (DNA): TGTGCCAGCAGTGAACGTGCAATAGCCCACACCGGGGAGCTGTTTTTT. The chain links TRBV6-1 to TRBJ2-2; unclear D gene. Looked up from germline, CDR1 is MNHNS and CDR2 is SASEGT. V lost 2 bases and J lost 3, with 13 bases in between. This CDR3 has 16 amino acids.

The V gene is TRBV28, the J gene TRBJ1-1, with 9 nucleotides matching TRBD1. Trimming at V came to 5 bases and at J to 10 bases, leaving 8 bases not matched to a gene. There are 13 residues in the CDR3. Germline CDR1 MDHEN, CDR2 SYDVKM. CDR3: CASSPGTGFGAFF. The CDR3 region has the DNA TGTGCCAGCAGTCCCGGGACAGGGTTTGGAGCTTTCTTT. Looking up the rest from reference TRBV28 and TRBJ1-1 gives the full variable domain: DVKVTQSSRYLVKRTGEKVFLECVQDMDHENMFWYRQDPGLGLRLIYFSYDVKMKEKGDIPEGYSVSREKKERFSLILESASTNQTSMYLCASSPGTGFGAFFGQGTRLTVV.

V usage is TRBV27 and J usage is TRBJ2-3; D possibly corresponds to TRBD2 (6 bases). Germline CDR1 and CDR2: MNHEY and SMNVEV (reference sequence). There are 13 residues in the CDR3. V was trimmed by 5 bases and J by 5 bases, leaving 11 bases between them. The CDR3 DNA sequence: TGTGCCAGCAGTGTCCCGACTAGAGATACGCAGTATTTT. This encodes CASSVPTRDTQYF.

The chain's CDR3 is CASSLNPSPGELFF. The CDR3 nucleotides read TGTGCCAGCAGCTTAAATCCTAGCCCCGGGGAGCTGTTTTTT. The chain links TRBV7-3 to TRBJ2-2; D perhaps matches TRBD2 (5 bases). Looked up from germline, CDR1 is SGHTA and CDR2 is FQGTGA. The CDR3 consists of 14 residues. V dropped 1 base and J dropped 6 bases, with 9 bases sitting between them.

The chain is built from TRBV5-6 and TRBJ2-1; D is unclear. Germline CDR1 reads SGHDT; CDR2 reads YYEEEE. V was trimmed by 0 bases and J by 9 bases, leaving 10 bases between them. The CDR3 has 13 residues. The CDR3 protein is CASSLAKAAEQFF. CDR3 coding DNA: TGTGCCAGCAGCTTGGCTAAGGCCGCTGAGCAGTTCTTC.

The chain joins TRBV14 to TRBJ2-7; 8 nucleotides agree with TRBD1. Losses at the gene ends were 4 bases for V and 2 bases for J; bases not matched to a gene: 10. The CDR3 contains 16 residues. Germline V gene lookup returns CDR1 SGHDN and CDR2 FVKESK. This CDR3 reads CASSLRGGTGPYEQYF. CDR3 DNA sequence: TGTGCCAGCAGCCTAAGAGGGGGGACAGGACCCTACGAGCAGTACTTC.